The entry below gives a single T cell receptor (beta chain) sequence along with its context. Its target is not known. No patient escaped relapse after autologous stem cell transplantation, and brentuximab vedotin exposure varied. When best responses were assessed, they were complete response, partial response or progressive disease. These data are taken from a study of PD-1 blockade in classical Hodgkin lymphoma. Points from the study as a whole: Whatever underlies the repertoire differences (possibly disease activity or prior therapy) remains undefined.

The CDR3 is made up of 17 amino acids. V was cut by 4 bases and J by 4 bases, with 22 bases left in between. Produced via immunoSEQ multiplex PCR; TCRdb's table is partial and in-frame only. This sample has more than 90,000 clones; roughly 76% occur once, and the top ten carry roughly 15%. The material was peripheral blood mononuclear cells (PBMCs), obtained before the second cycle of nivolumab. The origin of this receptor is a human donor with classical Hodgkin lymphoma. This chain joins TRBV23-1 and TRBJ1-1; possible D gene TRBD1, 6 bases. TRBV23-1 is recorded as an ORF, its role being uncertain. The CDR3 nucleotides read TGCGCCAGCAGTCCAGCCGATTCAGGGGAAATTAGCACTGAAGCTTTCTTT. It yields the protein CASSPADSGEISTEAFF.